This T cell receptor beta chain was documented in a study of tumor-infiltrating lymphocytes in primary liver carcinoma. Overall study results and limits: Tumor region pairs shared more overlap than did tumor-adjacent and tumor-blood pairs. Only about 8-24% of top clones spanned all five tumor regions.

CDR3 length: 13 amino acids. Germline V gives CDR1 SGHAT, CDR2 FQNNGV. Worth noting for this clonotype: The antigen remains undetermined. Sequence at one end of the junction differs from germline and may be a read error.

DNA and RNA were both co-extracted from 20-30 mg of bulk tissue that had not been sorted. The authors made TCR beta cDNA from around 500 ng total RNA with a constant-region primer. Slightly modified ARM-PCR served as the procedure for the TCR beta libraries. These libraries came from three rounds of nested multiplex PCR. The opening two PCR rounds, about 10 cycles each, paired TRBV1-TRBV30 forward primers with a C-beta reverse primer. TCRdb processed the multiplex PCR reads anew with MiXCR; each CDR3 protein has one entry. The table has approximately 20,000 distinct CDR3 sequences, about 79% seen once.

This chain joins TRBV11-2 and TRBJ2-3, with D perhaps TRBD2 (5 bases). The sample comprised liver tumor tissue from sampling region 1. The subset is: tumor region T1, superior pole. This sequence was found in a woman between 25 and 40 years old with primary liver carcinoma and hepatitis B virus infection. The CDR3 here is CASSLQWGDRQYF. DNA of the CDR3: TGTGCCAGCAGCCTACAGTGGGGAGATAGGCAGTATTTT.